These 20 T cell receptor beta chains share one sample of origin, sequenced in a study of shared clonotypes between healthy human individuals. Produced via immunoSEQ multiplex PCR; TCRdb's table is partial and in-frame only. The sample includes around 450,000 clones, roughly 83% of them seen just once. The sequenced sample consisted of PBMCs. These receptors all stem from a middle-aged woman in good health. Some clones in this sample may be carry-over from other donors' samples.

The chain has TRBV7-9 and TRBJ1-1; D is unresolved. Looked up from germline, CDR1 is SEHNR and CDR2 is FQNEAQ (reference sequence). There are 13 residues in the CDR3. V was shortened by 5 bases and J by 1 base, with 8 bases between the two germline ends. CDR3 loop: CASSTDGNTEAFF. The CDR3 nucleotides are TGTGCCAGCAGCACGGACGGGAACACTGAAGCTTTCTTT.

The V call is TRBV18, the J call TRBJ1-5, with D perhaps matching TRBD1 (6 bases). This CDR3 contains 15 residues. V lost 5 bases to trimming and J lost 4 bases, with 15 bases between them. Looked up from germline, CDR1 is KGHSH and CDR2 is LQKENI. The CDR3 DNA reads TGTGCCAGCTCAGAAGGACAGCTTCTTAATCAGCCCCAGCATTTT. It yields the protein CASSEGQLLNQPQHF.

The chain links TRBV27 to TRBJ2-3, with 7 positions matching TRBD2. The CDR3 spans 13 residues. The V gene's germline CDR1 is MNHEY and CDR2 SMNVEV (reference sequence). V dropped 6 bases and J dropped 6; count of bases not matched to a gene: 6. DNA of the CDR3: TGTGCCAGCAGAGAACTAGCGTGGGATACGCAGTATTTT. Amino acids: CASRELAWDTQYF.

Remarks on this clone: One end of the junction varies from germline; a read error may be responsible. V is TRBV7-7 and J is TRBJ2-1; tentative D call: TRBD2 (6 bases). The germline gives CDR1 SSHAT, CDR2 FNYEAQ (reference sequence). The CDR3 spans 16 residues. As DNA, the CDR3 is TGTGCTAGCAGCTACGGACCCGGGACTGCCTTCAATGAGCAGTTCTTC. The encoded protein is CASSYGPGTAFNEQFF.

The J gene is TRBJ1-2, the V gene TRBV29-1; no definite D call. Trimming pared 4 bases from V and 0 bases from J, leaving 12 bases between. The CDR3 extends over 14 amino acids. CDR1 and CDR2 from the germline V gene are SQVTM and ANQGSEA. In DNA, the CDR3 is TGCAGCGTTGTGGCCGTCGGGGCTAACTATGGCTACACCTTC. Translated: CSVVAVGANYGYTF.

V and J are TRBV29-1 and TRBJ2-1; TRBD1 is a possible D gene (6 bases). V lost 4 bases and J lost 6, with 13 bases in between. The CDR3 has 13 amino acids. Germline V gives CDR1 SQVTM, CDR2 ANQGSEA. CDR3 nucleotide sequence: TGCAGCGTTGCCAAGGACAGCAGCAATGAGCAGTTCTTC. It yields the protein CSVAKDSSNEQFF.

The chain links TRBV7-9 to TRBJ2-1; 10 positions match TRBD2. The germline gives CDR1 SEHNR, CDR2 FQNEAQ (reference sequence). This CDR3 is 16 amino acids long. Trimming took 5 bases from V and 0 from J; bases not matched to a gene: 4. CDR3 DNA: TGTGCCAGCAGCCCTGGGACTAGCGTCTCCTACAATGAGCAGTTCTTC. Encoded protein: CASSPGTSVSYNEQFF.

This clone was counted only a few times. The V call is TRBV7-2, the J call TRBJ1-4; 9 nucleotides agree with TRBD1. The CDR3 has 15 amino acids. Per germline, CDR1 SGHTA and CDR2 FQGNSA. V shed 5 bases, J shed 8 bases, and the junction held 9 bases outside the gene matches. The CDR3 coding sequence is TGTGCCAGCAGCAGGGGACAGGGCGGAGGAGAAAAACTGTTTTTT. This gives the protein CASSRGQGGGEKLFF.

V usage is TRBV7-9 and J usage is TRBJ2-3; TRBD1 is a possible D gene (6 bases). CDR3 length equals 14 residues. The germline gives CDR1 SEHNR, CDR2 FQNEAQ (reference sequence). Between the trimmed V and J ends, which lost 4 bases and 4 bases, there was a span of 12 bases. The CDR3, as DNA: TGTGCCAGCAGCTCTACAGGGTTCGCAGATACGCAGTATTTT. Its protein is CASSSTGFADTQYF.

This clone was seen just once. V gene TRBV6-1 combines with J gene TRBJ2-3; 10 bases map to TRBD2. This CDR3 comprises 15 residues. With V trimmed by 6 bases and J by 4 bases, 7 bases remained unmatched. CDR1 MNHNS and CDR2 SASEGT come from the germline V gene. In DNA, the CDR3 is TGTGCCAGCAGCCCTAGCGGGAGCGGTGCAGATACGCAGTATTTT. This translates into CASSPSGSGADTQYF.

This rearrangement joins TRBV4-3 to TRBJ2-7, with D unresolved. Germline CDR1 is LGHNA and CDR2 is YSLEER. The CDR3 runs 14 residues. Between the trimmed V and J ends, which lost 0 bases and 7 bases, there was a span of 13 bases. CDR3 loop: CASSQDGDLREQYF. The CDR3 coding sequence is TGCGCCAGCAGCCAAGACGGCGACCTGAGGGAGCAGTACTTC.

The V call is TRBV6-1, the J call TRBJ2-6, with a possible D match to TRBD1 (6 bases). The CDR3 totals 15 residues. The V and J ends lost 7 bases and 2 bases respectively, with 12 bases between them. Looked up from germline, CDR1 is MNHNS and CDR2 is SASEGT. CDR3 protein: CASTNTGPGANVLTF. The DNA of the CDR3 is TGTGCCAGCACTAATACAGGGCCTGGGGCCAACGTCCTGACTTTC.

This rearrangement joins TRBV7-9 to TRBJ2-1, with 7 bases aligning to TRBD1. This CDR3 is 14 amino acids long. Germline lookup yields CDR1 SEHNR and CDR2 FQNEAQ (reference sequence). The ends lost 3 bases at V and 8 bases at J; junction bases unmatched: 7. This CDR3 reads CASSLGTATDEQFF. CDR3 sequence (DNA): TGTGCCAGCAGCTTGGGGACAGCGACAGATGAGCAGTTCTTC.

This chain links TRBV7-7 with TRBJ2-7; D perhaps matches TRBD2 (6 bases). The CDR3 is 13 residues long. Germline lookup yields CDR1 SSHAT and CDR2 FNYEAQ (reference sequence). CDR3 coding DNA: TGTGCTAGCGGACCGGGACGAAGCTACGAGCAGTACTTC. It is translated as CASGPGRSYEQYF.

This clone was seen a handful of times. The chain is built from TRBV5-6 and TRBJ1-1; D is undetermined. This CDR3 has 14 amino acids. Germline assignment: CDR1 SGHDT and CDR2 YYEEEE. Trimming pared 0 bases from V and 6 bases from J, leaving 12 bases between. This chain's CDR3 is CASSLAGVFAEAFF. The CDR3 coding sequence is TGTGCCAGCAGCTTGGCTGGGGTGTTCGCTGAAGCTTTCTTT. Looking up the rest from reference TRBV5-6 and TRBJ1-1 gives the full variable domain: DAGVTQSPTHLIKTRGQQVTLRCSPKSGHDTVSWYQQALGQGPQFIFQYYEEEERQRGNFPDRFSGHQFPNYSSELNVNALLLGDSALYLCASSLAGVFAEAFFGQGTRLTVV.

This clone was found once. The rearrangement uses TRBV7-2 and TRBJ2-3; 8 bases are a match to TRBD2. The V and J ends lost 1 base and 7 bases, in that order; junction bases with no gene match: 13. The germline CDR1 and CDR2 sequences are SGHTA and FQGNSA. The CDR3 contains 17 residues. CDR3 sequence: CASSLVRLAGDSYTQYF. For the CDR3, the DNA is TGTGCCAGCAGCTTAGTGCGTCTAGCGGGTGACTCGTATACGCAGTATTTT.

This clone was seen a handful of times. The chain has TRBV30 and TRBJ2-5, with 10 positions matching TRBD2. The germline CDR1 and CDR2 sequences are GTSNPN and SVGIG (reference sequence). The length of the CDR3 is 14 residues. The ends lost 3 bases at V and 6 bases at J; junction bases unmatched: 7. In DNA form, the CDR3 reads TGTGCCTGGAGATCTAGCGGGGGTGGGCAGACCCAGTACTTC. Translation: CAWRSSGGGQTQYF.

The gene calls are TRBV4-3 and TRBJ1-4; D gene ambiguous. Per the germline V gene, CDR1 is LGHNA and CDR2 is YSLEER. The length of the CDR3 is 14 residues. Deletions cut 0 bases from V and 5 bases from J, with 7 bases between. As DNA, the CDR3 is TGCGCCAGCAGCCAAGACCGATTAAATGAAAAACTGTTTTTT. This sequence encodes CASSQDRLNEKLFF.

This chain links TRBV28 with TRBJ2-2; 13 nucleotides line up with TRBD2. Germline V gives CDR1 MDHEN, CDR2 SYDVKM. CDR3 size: 18 residues. Trimming cost V 4 bases and J 2 bases; bases outside gene matches: 7. CDR3 residues: CASSSLTSGRANTGELFF. The CDR3 DNA reads as TGTGCCAGCAGTTCCCTAACTAGCGGGAGGGCCAACACCGGGGAGCTGTTTTTT.

The chain links TRBV5-1 to TRBJ1-3; maybe TRBD1 (6 bases). Per the germline V gene, CDR1 is SGHRS and CDR2 is YFSETQ. V was trimmed by 0 bases and J by 7 bases, leaving 11 bases between them. This CDR3 has 14 amino acids. CDR3 protein: CASSLGAGDNTIYF. CDR3 nucleotide sequence: TGCGCCAGCAGCTTGGGGGCAGGGGACAACACCATATATTTT. Full variable domain (missing parts from reference TRBV5-1 and TRBJ1-3): KAGVTQTPRYLIKTRGQQVTLSCSPISGHRSVSWYQQTPGQGLQFLFEYFSETQRNKGNFPGRFSGRQFSNSRSEMNVSTLELGDSALYLCASSLGAGDNTIYFGEGSWLTVV.